Below are 19 T cell receptor beta chains sequenced from a single sample in a study of blood T cell repertoires in COVID-19. Sequenced by immunoSEQ multiplex PCR; TCRdb stores in-frame clones only, minus some. The data contain under 450,000 clones, about 89% of them singletons. Sequencing was done on a sample of PBMCs or T cells enriched from blood (not recorded which). Receptors originate from a man younger than 45 who had recovered from COVID-19.

The chain joins TRBV3-1 (or the pseudogene TRBV3-2) to TRBJ1-1; D might be TRBD1 (5 bases). This CDR3 spans 15 amino acids. Trimming removed 4 bases at V and 1 base at J, with 13 bases between. The germline V gene has CDR1 LGHDT and CDR2 YNNKEL (reference sequence). The CDR3 is CASSPPPTGNTEAFF. Written as DNA, the CDR3 is TGTGCCAGCAGCCCTCCCCCTACAGGGAACACTGAAGCTTTCTTT.

CDR3 bases: TGTGCCAGTAGTATAAGGGGTGGCCAGCCCCAGCATTTT. Its protein is CASSIRGGQPQHF. V gene TRBV19 combines with J gene TRBJ1-5, with TRBD1 as a possible D gene (5 bases). The CDR3 length is 13 residues. Germline-derived CDR1 and CDR2 are LNHDA and SQIVND (reference sequence). The ends were cut back, 2 bases at V and 7 bases at J, with 9 bases in the middle.

The J gene is TRBJ2-1, the V gene TRBV11-2; D unclear. Germline V gene data show CDR1 as SGHAT and CDR2 as FQNNGV. This CDR3 is 14 amino acids long. Trimming left V 6 bases short and J 0 bases short, with 9 bases between. As DNA, the CDR3 is TGTGCCAGCAGGTCACAGAGCTCCTACAATGAGCAGTTCTTC. Translation: CASRSQSSYNEQFF.

V and J are TRBV2 and TRBJ1-5, with TRBD1 as a possible D gene (6 bases). Germline V gene data show CDR1 as SNHLY and CDR2 as FYNNEI. This CDR3 has 18 amino acids. Trimming shortened V by 2 bases and J by 1 base, and 18 bases separated the two germline ends. Here the CDR3 reads CASSETDSWTSSNQPQHF. The CDR3, as DNA: TGTGCCAGCAGTGAAACGGACAGTTGGACATCAAGCAATCAGCCCCAGCATTTT.

This rearrangement joins TRBV13 to TRBJ1-5; D ambiguous. V was trimmed by 0 bases and J by 3 bases, leaving 15 bases between them. CDR1 is PRHDT, CDR2 FYEKMQ, per germline (reference sequence). The CDR3 extends over 17 amino acids. The CDR3 reads CASSLGSSGGLNQPQHF. DNA for the CDR3: TGTGCCAGCAGCTTAGGTTCCTCGGGCGGACTCAATCAGCCCCAGCATTTT.

This clone was observed once. The chain has TRBV5-6 and TRBJ2-7, with 8 bases fitting TRBD1. CDR1 and CDR2 from the germline V gene are SGHDT and YYEEEE. CDR3 length: 15 amino acids. Trimming removed 4 bases from V and 3 bases from J; junction bases left unmatched: 9. The CDR3 loop reads CASSRTGGDLYEQYF. CDR3 nucleotides: TGTGCCAGCAGCAGAACAGGGGGAGACCTCTACGAGCAGTACTTC.

This chain joins TRBV11-2 and TRBJ2-7; D ambiguous. Trimming pared 2 bases from V and 1 base from J, leaving 3 bases between. The CDR3 spans 12 residues. CDR1 is SGHAT and CDR2 is FQNNGV in the germline V gene. Here the CDR3 DNA reads TGTGCCAGCAGCTTAACTTCCTACGAGCAGTACTTC. Its translation is CASSLTSYEQYF.

This rearrangement joins TRBV7-3 to TRBJ1-6, with 9 bases identical to TRBD1. Germline CDR1 and CDR2: SGHTA and FQGTGA. This CDR3 comprises 15 residues. V lost 5 bases to trimming and J lost 13 bases; unmatched junction nucleotides: 12. The CDR3 bases are TGTGCCAGCAGCCTAGACAGCGGACAGGGGAGTCCCCTCCACTTT. Its translation is CASSLDSGQGSPLHF.

As concerns this clone: Other DNA sequences in this sample translate to the same CDR3. The chain joins TRBV19 to TRBJ1-1; maybe TRBD1 (5 bases). The CDR3 spans 14 residues. Looked up from germline, CDR1 is LNHDA and CDR2 is SQIVND (reference sequence). Trimming cost V 6 bases and J 1 base, with 12 bases left between them. The CDR3 DNA follows: TGTGCCAGTAGCCTTGGGCAGGGGAACACTGAAGCTTTCTTT. Residues: CASSLGQGNTEAFF.

The chain uses TRBV6-1 and TRBJ1-2; D remains unclear. Germline V gives CDR1 MNHNS, CDR2 SASEGT. This CDR3 comprises 12 residues. The ends were cut back, 2 bases at V and 14 bases at J, with 15 bases in the middle. The CDR3 sequence: CASSEFGQFETF. The CDR3 DNA follows: TGTGCCAGCAGTGAATTTGGGCAATTCGAAACCTTC.

The rearrangement joins TRBV5-6 to TRBJ1-2; TRBD1 might be the D (5 bases). V was pared by 4 bases and J by 9 bases, with 25 bases between. CDR1 SGHDT and CDR2 YYEEEE come from the germline V gene. The CDR3 has 16 amino acids. CDR3 bases: TGTGCCAGCAGCCCCGAAGGGAGGGCCGGCGGGGGAAGCTACACCTTC. Its translation is CASSPEGRAGGGSYTF.

This clone has just one count. The genes are TRBV6-5 and TRBJ1-1; weak D call: TRBD1 (6 bases). CDR3 length: 12 residues. Per germline, CDR1 MNHEY and CDR2 SVGAGI. The germline V and J ends were trimmed by 9 bases and 7 bases, with 15 bases remaining between them. CDR3 protein: CASSQGWSEAFF. As DNA, the CDR3 is TGTGCCAGTTCTCAGGGGTGGAGTGAAGCTTTCTTT.

The chain couples TRBV6-5 to TRBJ2-1; 15 nucleotides align to TRBD2. J lost 13 bases, V lost 6 bases, and 7 bases had no gene match. The CDR3 contains 14 residues. Germline V gene lookup returns CDR1 MNHEY and CDR2 SVGAGI. The CDR3 loop is CASSRPGLAGGQFF. The CDR3 bases are TGTGCCAGCAGCCGACCGGGACTAGCGGGGGGACAGTTCTTC.

The V gene is TRBV30, the J gene TRBJ1-4, with a tentative D call TRBD1 (6 bases). Trimming cost V 3 bases and J 3 bases, with 17 bases left between them. The CDR3 has 16 amino acids. Germline lookup yields CDR1 GTSNPN and CDR2 SVGIG (reference sequence). The CDR3 reads CAWSPGQGTSNEKLFF. Here the CDR3 DNA reads TGTGCCTGGAGCCCGGGTCAGGGGACATCTAATGAAAAACTGTTTTTT. Drawing the rest from reference TRBV30 and TRBJ1-4, the complete variable domain is SQTIHQWPATLVQPVGSPLSLECTVEGTSNPNLYWYRQAAGRGLQLLFYSVGIGQISSEVPQNLSASRPQDRQFILSSKKLLLSDSGFYLCAWSPGQGTSNEKLFFGSGTQLSVL.

This clone turned up a few times. The chain employs TRBV7-2 and TRBJ1-4; 7 bases fit TRBD1. This CDR3 is built from 12 residues. After removal of 4 bases from V and 7 bases from J, the junction contained 0 bases not matched to a gene. The germline CDR1 and CDR2 sequences are SGHTA and FQGNSA. The CDR3 region has the DNA TGTGCCAGCAGCTACAGGGGTGAAAAACTGTTTTTT. Its protein product is CASSYRGEKLFF.

V usage is TRBV12-3 or TRBV12-4 and J usage is TRBJ1-5, with D unresolved. The CDR3 consists of 13 residues. Trimming cost V 2 bases and J 7 bases, with 9 bases left between them. The CDR3 coding sequence is TGTGCCAGCAGTTTACTGGCAGGACAGCCCCAGCATTTT. This gives the protein CASSLLAGQPQHF.

The rearrangement joins TRBV30 to TRBJ2-1, with TRBD1 matching 8 bases. V shed 4 bases, J shed 2 bases, and the junction held 10 bases outside the gene matches. Germline CDR1 GTSNPN, CDR2 SVGIG (reference sequence). The CDR3 has 16 amino acids. CDR3 amino acids: CAWTRRGTGAYNEQFF. In nucleotides, the CDR3 is TGTGCCTGGACCAGACGGGGGACAGGAGCCTACAATGAGCAGTTCTTC.

This chain joins TRBV29-1 and TRBJ2-3; D possibly corresponds to TRBD2 (5 bases). Germline CDR1 reads SQVTM; CDR2 reads ANQGSEA. The CDR3 spans 12 residues. The germline V and J ends were trimmed by 4 bases and 5 bases, with 10 bases remaining between them. The DNA for the CDR3 is TGCAGCGTTGGGCCGAGCGGAGATACGCAGTATTTT. Protein product: CSVGPSGDTQYF.

Comment on this clone: Other DNA sequences from this sample encode an identical CDR3 as well. The chain uses TRBV6-2 or TRBV6-3 and TRBJ1-4; TRBD1 aligns across 7 bases. V dropped 6 bases and J dropped 0; count of bases not matched to a gene: 4. Per germline, CDR1 MNHEY and CDR2 SVGEGT. This CDR3 spans 15 amino acids. The CDR3 region is CASSRGQATNEKLFF. The CDR3 DNA reads TGTGCCAGCAGCCGTGGACAGGCAACTAATGAAAAACTGTTTTTT.